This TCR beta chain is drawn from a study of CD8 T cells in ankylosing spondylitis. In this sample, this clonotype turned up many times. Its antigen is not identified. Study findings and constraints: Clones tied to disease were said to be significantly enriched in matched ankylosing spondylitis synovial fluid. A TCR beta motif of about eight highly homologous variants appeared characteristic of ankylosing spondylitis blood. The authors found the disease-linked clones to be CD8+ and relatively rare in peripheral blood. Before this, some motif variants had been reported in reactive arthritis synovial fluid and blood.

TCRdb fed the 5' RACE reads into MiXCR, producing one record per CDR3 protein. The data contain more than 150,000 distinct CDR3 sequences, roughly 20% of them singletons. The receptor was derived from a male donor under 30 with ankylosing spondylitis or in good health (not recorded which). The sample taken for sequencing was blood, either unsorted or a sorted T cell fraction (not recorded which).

This CDR3 reads CSGEGAEQFF. The CDR3 bases are TGCAGCGGTGAGGGCGCTGAGCAGTTCTTC. The V gene is TRBV29-1, the J gene TRBJ2-1; a possible D gene is TRBD2 (5 bases). The ends were cut back, 7 bases at V and 9 bases at J, with 10 bases in the middle. In germline, CDR1 is SQVTM, CDR2 ANQGSEA. This CDR3 is built from 10 residues.